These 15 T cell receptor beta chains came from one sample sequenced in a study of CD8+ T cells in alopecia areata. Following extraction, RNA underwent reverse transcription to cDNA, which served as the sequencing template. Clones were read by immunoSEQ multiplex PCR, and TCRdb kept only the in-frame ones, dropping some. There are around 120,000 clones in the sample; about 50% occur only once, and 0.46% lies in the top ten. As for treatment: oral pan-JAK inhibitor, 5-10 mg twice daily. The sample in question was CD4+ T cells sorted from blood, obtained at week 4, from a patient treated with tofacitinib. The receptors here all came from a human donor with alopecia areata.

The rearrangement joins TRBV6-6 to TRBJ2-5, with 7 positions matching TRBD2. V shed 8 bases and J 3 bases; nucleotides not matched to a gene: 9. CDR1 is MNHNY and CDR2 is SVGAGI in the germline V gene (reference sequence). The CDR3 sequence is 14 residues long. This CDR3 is CASWERGRKETQYF. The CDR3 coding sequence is TGTGCCAGCTGGGAGCGGGGCCGAAAAGAGACCCAGTACTTC.

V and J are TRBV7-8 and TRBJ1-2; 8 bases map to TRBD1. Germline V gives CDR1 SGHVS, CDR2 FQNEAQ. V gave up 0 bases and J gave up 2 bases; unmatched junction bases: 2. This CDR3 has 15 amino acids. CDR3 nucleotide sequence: TGTGCCAGCAGCTTAGCCCAGGGGGCAAACTATGGCTACACCTTC. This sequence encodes CASSLAQGANYGYTF.

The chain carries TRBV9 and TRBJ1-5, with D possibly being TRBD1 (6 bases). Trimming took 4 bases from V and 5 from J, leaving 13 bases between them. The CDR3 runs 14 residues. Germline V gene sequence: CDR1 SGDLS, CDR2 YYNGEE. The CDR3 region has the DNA TGTGCCAGCAGCCTGGACAGTCGTGATCAGCCCCAGCATTTT. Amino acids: CASSLDSRDQPQHF.

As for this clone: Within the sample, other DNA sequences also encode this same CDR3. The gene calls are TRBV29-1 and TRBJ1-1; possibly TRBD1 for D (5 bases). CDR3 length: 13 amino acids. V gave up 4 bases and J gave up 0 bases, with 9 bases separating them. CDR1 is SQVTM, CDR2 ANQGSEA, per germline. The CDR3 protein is CSVAPGVNTEAFF. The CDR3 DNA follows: TGCAGCGTTGCCCCGGGGGTGAACACTGAAGCTTTCTTT.

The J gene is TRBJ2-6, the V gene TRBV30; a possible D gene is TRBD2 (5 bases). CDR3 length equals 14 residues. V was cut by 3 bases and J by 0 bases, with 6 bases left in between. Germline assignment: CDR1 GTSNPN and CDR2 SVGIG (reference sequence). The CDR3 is CAWRRVSGANVLTF. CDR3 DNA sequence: TGTGCCTGGAGGCGGGTCTCTGGGGCCAACGTCCTGACTTTC.

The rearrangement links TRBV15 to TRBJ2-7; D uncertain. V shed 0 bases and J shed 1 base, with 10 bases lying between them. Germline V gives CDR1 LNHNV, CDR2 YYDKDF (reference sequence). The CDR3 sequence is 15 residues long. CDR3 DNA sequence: TGTGCCACCAGCAGAGATCGGGCGGTGTCCTACGAGCAGTACTTC. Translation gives CATSRDRAVSYEQYF.

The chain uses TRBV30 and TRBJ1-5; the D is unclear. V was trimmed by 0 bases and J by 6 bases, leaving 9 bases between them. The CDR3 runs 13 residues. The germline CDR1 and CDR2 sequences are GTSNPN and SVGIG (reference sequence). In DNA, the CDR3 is TGTGCCTGGAGTGTAGGGATTTCTCAGCCCCAGCATTTT. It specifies CAWSVGISQPQHF.

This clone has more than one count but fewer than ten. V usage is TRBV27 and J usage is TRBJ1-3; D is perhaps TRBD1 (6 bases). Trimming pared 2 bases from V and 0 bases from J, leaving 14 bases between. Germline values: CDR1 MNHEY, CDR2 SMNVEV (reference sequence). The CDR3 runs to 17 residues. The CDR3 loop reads CASSLRFPGHSGNTIYF. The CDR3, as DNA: TGTGCCAGCAGTTTAAGGTTTCCGGGACACTCTGGAAACACCATATATTTT.

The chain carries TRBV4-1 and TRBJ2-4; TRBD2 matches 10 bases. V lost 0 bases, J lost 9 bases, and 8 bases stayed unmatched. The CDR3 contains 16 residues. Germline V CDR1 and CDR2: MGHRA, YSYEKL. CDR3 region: CASSQEKLAGSGIQYF. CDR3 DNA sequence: TGCGCCAGCAGCCAAGAAAAACTAGCGGGATCAGGCATTCAGTACTTC.

This CDR3 reads CASSYHGAEQYF. CDR3 nucleotides: TGTGCCAGCAGTTACCACGGTGCCGAGCAGTACTTC. The gene calls are TRBV6-6 and TRBJ2-7; D gene unclear. V was clipped by 2 bases and J by 6 bases, with 8 bases between them. CDR1 and CDR2 from the germline V gene are MNHNY and SVGAGI (reference sequence). The CDR3 has 12 amino acids.

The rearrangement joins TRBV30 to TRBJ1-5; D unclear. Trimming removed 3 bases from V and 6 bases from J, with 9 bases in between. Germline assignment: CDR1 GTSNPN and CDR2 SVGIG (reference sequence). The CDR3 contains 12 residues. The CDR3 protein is CAWSADGQPQHF. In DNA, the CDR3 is TGTGCCTGGAGCGCCGACGGTCAGCCCCAGCATTTT. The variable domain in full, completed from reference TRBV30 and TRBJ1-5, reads SQTIHQWPATLVQPVGSPLSLECTVEGTSNPNLYWYRQAAGRGLQLLFYSVGIGQISSEVPQNLSASRPQDRQFILSSKKLLLSDSGFYLCAWSADGQPQHFGDGTRLSIL.

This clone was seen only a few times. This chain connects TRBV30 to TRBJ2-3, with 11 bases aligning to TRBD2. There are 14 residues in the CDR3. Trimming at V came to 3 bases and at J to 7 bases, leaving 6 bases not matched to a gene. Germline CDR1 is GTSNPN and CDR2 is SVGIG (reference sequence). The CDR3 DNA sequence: TGTGCCTGGAGAGTAGCGGGAGGGCCGAATACGCAGTATTTT. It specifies CAWRVAGGPNTQYF.

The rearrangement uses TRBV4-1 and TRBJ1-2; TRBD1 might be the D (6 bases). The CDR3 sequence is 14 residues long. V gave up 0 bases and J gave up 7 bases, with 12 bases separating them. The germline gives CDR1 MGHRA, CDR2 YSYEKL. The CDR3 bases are TGCGCCAGCAGCCAAGATTCCAGGGGAGGTGGCTACACCTTC. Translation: CASSQDSRGGGYTF.

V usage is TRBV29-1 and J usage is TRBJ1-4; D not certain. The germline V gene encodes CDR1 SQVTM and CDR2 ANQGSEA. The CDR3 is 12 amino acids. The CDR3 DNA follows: TGCGGCGGATGGGGAGGTAATGAAAAACTGTTTTTT. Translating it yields CGGWGGNEKLFF.

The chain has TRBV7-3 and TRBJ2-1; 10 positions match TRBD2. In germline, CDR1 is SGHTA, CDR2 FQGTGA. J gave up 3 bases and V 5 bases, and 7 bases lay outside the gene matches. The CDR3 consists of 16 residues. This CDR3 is CASSLSRTSGYNEQFF. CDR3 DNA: TGTGCCAGCAGCCTCAGCCGGACTAGCGGCTACAATGAGCAGTTCTTC.